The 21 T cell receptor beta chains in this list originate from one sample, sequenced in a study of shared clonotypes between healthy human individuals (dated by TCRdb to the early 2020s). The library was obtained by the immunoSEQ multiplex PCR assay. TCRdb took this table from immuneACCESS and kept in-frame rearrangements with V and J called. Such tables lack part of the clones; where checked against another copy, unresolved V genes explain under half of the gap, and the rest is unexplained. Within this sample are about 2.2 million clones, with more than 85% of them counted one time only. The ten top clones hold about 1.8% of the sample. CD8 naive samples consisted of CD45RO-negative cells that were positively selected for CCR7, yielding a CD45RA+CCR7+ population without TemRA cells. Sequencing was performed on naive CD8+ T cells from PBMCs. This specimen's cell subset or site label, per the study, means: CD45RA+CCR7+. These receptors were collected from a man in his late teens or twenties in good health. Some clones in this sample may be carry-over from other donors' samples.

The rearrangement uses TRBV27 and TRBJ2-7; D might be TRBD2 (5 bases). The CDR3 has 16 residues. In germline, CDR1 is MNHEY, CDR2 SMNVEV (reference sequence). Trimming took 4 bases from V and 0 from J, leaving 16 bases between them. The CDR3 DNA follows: TGTGCCAGCAGTTCCCTCCCGGGGAAGGCCTCCTACGAGCAGTACTTC. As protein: CASSSLPGKASYEQYF.

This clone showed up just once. For the CDR3, the DNA is TGTGCCAGCAGCAGACAGGACCCTAATGAAAAACTGTTTTTT. Amino acids: CASSRQDPNEKLFF. The chain is built from TRBV6-5 and TRBJ1-4, with D tentatively TRBD1 (6 bases). CDR1 is MNHEY, CDR2 SVGAGI, per germline. The CDR3 runs 14 residues. V lost 6 bases, J lost 3 bases, and 11 bases lay in between.

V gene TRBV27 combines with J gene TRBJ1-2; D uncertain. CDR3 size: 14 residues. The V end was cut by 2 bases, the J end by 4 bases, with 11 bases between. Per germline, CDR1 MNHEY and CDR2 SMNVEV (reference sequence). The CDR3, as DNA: TGTGCCAGCAGTTTAACTGGGGTTGCCTATGGCTACACCTTC. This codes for CASSLTGVAYGYTF.

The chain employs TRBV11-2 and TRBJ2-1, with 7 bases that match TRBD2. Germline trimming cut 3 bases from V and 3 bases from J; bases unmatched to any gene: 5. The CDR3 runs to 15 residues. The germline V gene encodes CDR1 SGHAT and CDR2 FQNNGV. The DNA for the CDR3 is TGTGCCAGCAGCTTGACCCTAGCGGACTACAATGAGCAGTTCTTC. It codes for CASSLTLADYNEQFF.

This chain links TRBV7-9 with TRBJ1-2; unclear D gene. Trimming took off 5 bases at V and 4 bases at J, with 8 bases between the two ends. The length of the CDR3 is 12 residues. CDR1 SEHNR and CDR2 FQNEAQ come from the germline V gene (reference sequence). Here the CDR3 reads CASSEASYGYTF. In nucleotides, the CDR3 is TGTGCCAGCAGCGAAGCTAGCTATGGCTACACCTTC.

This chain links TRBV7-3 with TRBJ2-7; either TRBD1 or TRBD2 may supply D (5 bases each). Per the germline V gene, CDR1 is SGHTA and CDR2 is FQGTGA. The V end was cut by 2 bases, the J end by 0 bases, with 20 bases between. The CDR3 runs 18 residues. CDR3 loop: CASSLGLIGTVSSYEQYF. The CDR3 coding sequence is TGTGCCAGCAGCTTAGGGTTGATTGGGACGGTTAGCTCCTACGAGCAGTACTTC.

CDR3 sequence: CASSEGFHTQYF. In nucleotides, the CDR3 is TGTGCCAGCAGTGAAGGATTCCATACGCAGTATTTT. This chain connects TRBV25-1 to TRBJ2-3, with D uncertain. V lost 2 bases and J lost 7, with 7 bases in between. Germline loops: CDR1 MGHDK, CDR2 SYGVNS. CDR3 size: 12 residues.

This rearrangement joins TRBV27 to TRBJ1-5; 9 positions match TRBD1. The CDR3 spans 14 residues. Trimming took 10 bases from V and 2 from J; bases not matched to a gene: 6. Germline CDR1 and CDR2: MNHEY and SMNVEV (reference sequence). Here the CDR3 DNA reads TGTGCCACCCGGACAGGGGAGGGCAATCAGCCCCAGCATTTT. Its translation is CATRTGEGNQPQHF.

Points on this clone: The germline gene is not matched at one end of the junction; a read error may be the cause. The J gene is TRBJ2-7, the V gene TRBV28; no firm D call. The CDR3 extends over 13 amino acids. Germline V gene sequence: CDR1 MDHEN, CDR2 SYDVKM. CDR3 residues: CASSAISVAIFPF. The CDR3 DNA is TGTGCCAGCAGCGCGATTAGTGTGGCTATTTTCCCCTTC.

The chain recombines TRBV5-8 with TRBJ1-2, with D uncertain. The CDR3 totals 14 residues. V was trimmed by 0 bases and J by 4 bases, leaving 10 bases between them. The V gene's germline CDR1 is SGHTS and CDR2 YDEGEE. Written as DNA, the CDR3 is TGTGCCAGCAGCTTGGCATGGGGAAGCTATGGCTACACCTTC. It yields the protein CASSLAWGSYGYTF.

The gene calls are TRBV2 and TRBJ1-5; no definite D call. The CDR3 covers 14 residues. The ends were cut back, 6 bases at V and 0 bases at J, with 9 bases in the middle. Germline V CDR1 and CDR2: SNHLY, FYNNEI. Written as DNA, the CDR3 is TGTGCCAGCAGGGAGCCTTATAGCAATCAGCCCCAGCATTTT. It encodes CASREPYSNQPQHF.

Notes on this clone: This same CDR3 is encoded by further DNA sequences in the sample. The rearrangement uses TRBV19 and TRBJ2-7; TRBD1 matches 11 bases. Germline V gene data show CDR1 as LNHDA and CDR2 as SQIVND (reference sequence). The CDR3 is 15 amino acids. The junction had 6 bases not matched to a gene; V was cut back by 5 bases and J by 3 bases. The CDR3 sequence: CASSPGTGGGYEQYF. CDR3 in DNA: TGTGCCAGTAGTCCCGGGACAGGGGGAGGCTACGAGCAGTACTTC.

CDR3 loop: CASSRLPMGPEVPNSYEQYF. In nucleotides, the CDR3 is TGTGCCAGCAGTCGTCTACCGATGGGTCCGGAGGTCCCCAACTCCTACGAGCAGTACTTC. The chain is built from TRBV27 and TRBJ2-7; tentative D call: TRBD2 (5 bases). This CDR3 region has 20 residues. Germline CDR1 and CDR2: MNHEY and SMNVEV (reference sequence). V was trimmed by 5 bases and J by 0 bases, leaving 29 bases between them.

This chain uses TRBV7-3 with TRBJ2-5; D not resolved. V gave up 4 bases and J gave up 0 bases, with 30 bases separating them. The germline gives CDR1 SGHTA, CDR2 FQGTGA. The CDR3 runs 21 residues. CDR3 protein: CASSCPVTLAAPTGYQETQYF. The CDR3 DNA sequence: TGTGCCAGCAGCTGCCCCGTTACACTCGCCGCCCCCACCGGGTACCAAGAGACCCAGTACTTC.

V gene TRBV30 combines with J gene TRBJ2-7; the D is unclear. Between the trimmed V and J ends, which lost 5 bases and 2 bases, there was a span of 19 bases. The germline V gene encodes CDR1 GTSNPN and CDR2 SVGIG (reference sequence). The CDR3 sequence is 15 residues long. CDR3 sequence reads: CAWAARHDTTYEQYF. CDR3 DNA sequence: TGTGCCTGGGCCGCTCGCCACGACACAACCTACGAGCAGTACTTC.

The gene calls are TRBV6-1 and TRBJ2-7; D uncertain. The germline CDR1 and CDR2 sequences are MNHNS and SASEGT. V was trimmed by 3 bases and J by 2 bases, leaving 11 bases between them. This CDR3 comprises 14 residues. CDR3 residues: CASSDRPITYEQYF. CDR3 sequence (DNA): TGTGCCAGCAGTGACAGGCCTATTACCTACGAGCAGTACTTC.

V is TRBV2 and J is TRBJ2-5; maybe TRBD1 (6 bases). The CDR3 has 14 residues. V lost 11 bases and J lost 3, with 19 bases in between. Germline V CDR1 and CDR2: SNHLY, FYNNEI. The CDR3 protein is CASEEIQGEETQYF. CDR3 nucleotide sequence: TGTGCCTCCGAGGAGATACAGGGTGAAGAGACCCAGTACTTC.

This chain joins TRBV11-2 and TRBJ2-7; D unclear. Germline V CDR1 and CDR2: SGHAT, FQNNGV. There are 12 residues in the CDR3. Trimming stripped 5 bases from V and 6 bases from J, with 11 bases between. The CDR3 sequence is CASSRGGVEQYF. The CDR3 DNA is TGTGCCAGCAGCCGTGGTGGGGTCGAGCAGTACTTC.

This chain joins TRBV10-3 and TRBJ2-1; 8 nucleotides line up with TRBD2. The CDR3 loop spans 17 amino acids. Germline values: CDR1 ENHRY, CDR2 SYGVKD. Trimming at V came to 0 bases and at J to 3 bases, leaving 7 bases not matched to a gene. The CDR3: CAISESRAGDLYNEQFF. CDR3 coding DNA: TGTGCCATCAGTGAGTCCAGAGCGGGAGATCTCTACAATGAGCAGTTCTTC.

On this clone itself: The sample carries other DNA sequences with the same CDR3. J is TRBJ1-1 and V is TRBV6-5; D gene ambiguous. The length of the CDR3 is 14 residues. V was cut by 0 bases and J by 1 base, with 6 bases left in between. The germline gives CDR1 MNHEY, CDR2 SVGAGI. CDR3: CASSYSGGNTEAFF. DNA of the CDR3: TGTGCCAGCAGTTACTCAGGCGGGAACACTGAAGCTTTCTTT.

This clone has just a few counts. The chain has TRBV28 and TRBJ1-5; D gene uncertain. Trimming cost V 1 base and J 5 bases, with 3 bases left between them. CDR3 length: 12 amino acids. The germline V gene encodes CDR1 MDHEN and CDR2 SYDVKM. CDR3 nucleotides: TGTGCCAGCAGTTTATCGTATCAGCCCCAGCATTTT. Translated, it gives CASSLSYQPQHF.